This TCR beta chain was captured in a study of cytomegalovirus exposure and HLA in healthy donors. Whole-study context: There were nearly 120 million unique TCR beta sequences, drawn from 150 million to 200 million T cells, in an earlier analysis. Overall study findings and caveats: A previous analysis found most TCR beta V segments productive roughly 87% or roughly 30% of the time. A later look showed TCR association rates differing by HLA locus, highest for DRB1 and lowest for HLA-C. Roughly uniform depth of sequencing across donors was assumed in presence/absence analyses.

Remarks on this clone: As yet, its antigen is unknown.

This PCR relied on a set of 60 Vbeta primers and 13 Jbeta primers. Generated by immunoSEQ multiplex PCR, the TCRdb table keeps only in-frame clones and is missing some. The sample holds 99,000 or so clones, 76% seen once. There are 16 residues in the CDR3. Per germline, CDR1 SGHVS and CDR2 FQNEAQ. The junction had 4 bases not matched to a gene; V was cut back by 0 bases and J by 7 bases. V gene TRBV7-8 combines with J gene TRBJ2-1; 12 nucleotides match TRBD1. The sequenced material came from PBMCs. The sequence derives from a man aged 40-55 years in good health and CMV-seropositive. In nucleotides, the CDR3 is TGTGCCAGCAGCTTAGCCGGGACAGGGGGCATGAATGAGCAGTTCTTC. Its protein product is CASSLAGTGGMNEQFF.